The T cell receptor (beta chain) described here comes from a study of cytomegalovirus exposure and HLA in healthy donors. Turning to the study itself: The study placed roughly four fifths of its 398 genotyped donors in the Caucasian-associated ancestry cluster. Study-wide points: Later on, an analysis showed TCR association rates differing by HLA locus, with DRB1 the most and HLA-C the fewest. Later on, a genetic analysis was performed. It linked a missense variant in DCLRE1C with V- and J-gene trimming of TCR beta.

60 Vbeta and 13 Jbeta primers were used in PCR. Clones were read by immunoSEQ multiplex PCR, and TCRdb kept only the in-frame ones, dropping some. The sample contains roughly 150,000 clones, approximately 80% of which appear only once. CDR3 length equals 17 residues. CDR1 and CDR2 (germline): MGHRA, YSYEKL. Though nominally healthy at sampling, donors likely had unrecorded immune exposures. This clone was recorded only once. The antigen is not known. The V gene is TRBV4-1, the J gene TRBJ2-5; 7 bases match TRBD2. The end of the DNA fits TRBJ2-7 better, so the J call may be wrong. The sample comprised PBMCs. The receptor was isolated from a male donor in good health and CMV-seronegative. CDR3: CASSREGGTKKSYEQYF. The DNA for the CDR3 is TGCGCCAGCAGCCGTGAAGGAGGGACTAAGAAATCCTACGAGCAGTACTTC.